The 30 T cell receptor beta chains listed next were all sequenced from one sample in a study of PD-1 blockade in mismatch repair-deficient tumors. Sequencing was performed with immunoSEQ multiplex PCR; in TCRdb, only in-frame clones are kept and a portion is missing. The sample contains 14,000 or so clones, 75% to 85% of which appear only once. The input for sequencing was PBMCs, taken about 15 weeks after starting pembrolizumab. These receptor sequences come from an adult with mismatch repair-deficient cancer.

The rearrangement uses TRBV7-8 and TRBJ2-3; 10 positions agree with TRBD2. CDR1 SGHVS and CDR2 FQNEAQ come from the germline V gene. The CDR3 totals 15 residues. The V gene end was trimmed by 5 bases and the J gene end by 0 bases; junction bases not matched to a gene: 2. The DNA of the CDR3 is TGTGCCAGCAGCCAACTAGCGGGGAGCACAGATACGCAGTATTTT. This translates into CASSQLAGSTDTQYF. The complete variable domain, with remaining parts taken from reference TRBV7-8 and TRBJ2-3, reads GAGVSQSPRYKVAKRGQDVALRCDPISGHVSLFWYQQALGQGPEFLTYFQNEAQLDKSGLPSDRFFAERPEGSVSTLKIQRTQQEDSAVYLCASSQLAGSTDTQYFGPGTRLTVL.

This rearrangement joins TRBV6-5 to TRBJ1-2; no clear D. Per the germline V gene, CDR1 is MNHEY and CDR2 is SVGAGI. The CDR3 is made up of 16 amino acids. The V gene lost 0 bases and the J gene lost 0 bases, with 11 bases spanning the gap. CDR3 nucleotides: TGTGCCAGCAGTTACTCGTCCGGGAGGACTAACTATGGCTACACCTTC. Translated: CASSYSSGRTNYGYTF.

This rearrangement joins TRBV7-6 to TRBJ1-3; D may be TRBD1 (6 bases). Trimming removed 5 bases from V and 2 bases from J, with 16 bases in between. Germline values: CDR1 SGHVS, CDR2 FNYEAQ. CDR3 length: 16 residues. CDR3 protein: CASSAQGSVAGNTIYF. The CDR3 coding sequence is TGTGCCAGCAGCGCACAGGGCAGTGTCGCTGGAAACACCATATATTTT.

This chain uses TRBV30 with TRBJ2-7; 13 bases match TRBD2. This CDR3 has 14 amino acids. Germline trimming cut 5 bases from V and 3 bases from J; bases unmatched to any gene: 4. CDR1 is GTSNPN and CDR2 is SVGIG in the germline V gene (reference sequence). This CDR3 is CAWARLAGGYEQYF. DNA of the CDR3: TGTGCCTGGGCCCGACTAGCGGGGGGCTACGAGCAGTACTTC.

Written as DNA, the CDR3 is TGTGCCAGCAGTGGGGACACCCAGCCCCAGCATTTT. This sequence encodes CASSGDTQPQHF. The V gene is TRBV2, the J gene TRBJ1-5, with TRBD1 as a possible D gene (6 bases). The CDR3 has 12 residues. Looked up from germline, CDR1 is SNHLY and CDR2 is FYNNEI. The ends were cut back, 4 bases at V and 7 bases at J, with 8 bases in the middle.

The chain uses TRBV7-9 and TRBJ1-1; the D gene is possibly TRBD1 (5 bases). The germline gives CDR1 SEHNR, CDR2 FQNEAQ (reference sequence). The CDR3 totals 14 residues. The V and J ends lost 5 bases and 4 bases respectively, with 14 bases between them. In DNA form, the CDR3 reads TGTGCCAGCAGCGCCGCGGGGGTGGGCACTGAAGCTTTCTTT. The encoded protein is CASSAAGVGTEAFF.

The DNA of the CDR3 is TGTGCCAGCAGCCCACAGGTGAACACTGAAGCTTTCTTT. It translates to CASSPQVNTEAFF. The gene calls are TRBV5-4 and TRBJ1-1; tentatively, D is TRBD1 (5 bases). The V gene's germline CDR1 is SGHNT and CDR2 YYREEE (reference sequence). This CDR3 has 13 residues. Between the trimmed V and J ends, which lost 4 bases and 0 bases, there was a span of 7 bases.

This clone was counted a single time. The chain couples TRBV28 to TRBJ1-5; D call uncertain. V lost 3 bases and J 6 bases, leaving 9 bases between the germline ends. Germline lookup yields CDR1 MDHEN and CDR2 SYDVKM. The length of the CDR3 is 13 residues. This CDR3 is CASSFVSRQPQHF. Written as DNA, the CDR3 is TGTGCCAGCAGTTTCGTTAGTCGTCAGCCCCAGCATTTT.

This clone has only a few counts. The CDR3, as DNA: TGTGCCACCTCGAGGACTAGCGGGTACGAGCAGTACTTC. Protein sequence: CATSRTSGYEQYF. The chain links TRBV27 to TRBJ2-7; 11 nucleotides match TRBD2. This CDR3 is 13 amino acids long. Germline loops: CDR1 MNHEY, CDR2 SMNVEV (reference sequence). V lost 10 bases to trimming and J lost 4 bases; unmatched junction nucleotides: 6.

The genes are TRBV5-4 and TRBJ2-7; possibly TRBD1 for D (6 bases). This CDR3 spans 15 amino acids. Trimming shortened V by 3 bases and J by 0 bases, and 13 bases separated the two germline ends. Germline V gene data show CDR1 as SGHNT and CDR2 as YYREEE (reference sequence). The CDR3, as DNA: TGTGCCAGCAGCTGGGTTAGGGGGAGCTCCTACGAGCAGTACTTC. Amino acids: CASSWVRGSSYEQYF.

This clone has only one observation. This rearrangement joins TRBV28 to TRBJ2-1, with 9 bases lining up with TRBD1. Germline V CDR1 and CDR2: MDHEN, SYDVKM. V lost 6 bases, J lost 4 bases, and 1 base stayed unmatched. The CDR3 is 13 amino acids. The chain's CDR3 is CASRQGAYNEQFF. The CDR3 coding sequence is TGTGCCAGCAGACAGGGGGCTTACAATGAGCAGTTCTTC.

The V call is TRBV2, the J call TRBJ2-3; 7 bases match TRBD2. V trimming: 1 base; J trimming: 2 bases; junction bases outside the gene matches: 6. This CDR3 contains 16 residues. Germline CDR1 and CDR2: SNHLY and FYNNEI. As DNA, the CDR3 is TGTGCCAGCAGTGAAGTGGGAGGGGTGGACACAGATACGCAGTATTTT. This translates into CASSEVGGVDTDTQYF.

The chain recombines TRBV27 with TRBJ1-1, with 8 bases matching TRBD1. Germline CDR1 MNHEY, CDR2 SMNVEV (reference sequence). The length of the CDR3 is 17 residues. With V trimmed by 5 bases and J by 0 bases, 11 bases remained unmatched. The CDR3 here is CASSEKRTGTMNTEAFF. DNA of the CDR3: TGTGCCAGCAGTGAAAAGAGGACAGGGACTATGAACACTGAAGCTTTCTTT.

DNA of the CDR3: TGTGCCAGCAGCTTGATGGGGGCAAGGAATCAGCCCCAGCATTTT. Encoded protein: CASSLMGARNQPQHF. The V gene is TRBV5-8, the J gene TRBJ1-5; perhaps TRBD1 as D (6 bases). Deletions cut 1 base from V and 4 bases from J, with 12 bases between. The germline V gene encodes CDR1 SGHTS and CDR2 YDEGEE. This CDR3 has 15 amino acids. The whole variable domain, remainder taken from reference TRBV5-8 and TRBJ1-5, is EAGVTQSPTHLIKTRGQQATLRCSPISGHTSVYWYQQALGLGLQFLLWYDEGEERNRGNFPPRFSGRQFPNYSSELNVNALELEDSALYLCASSLMGARNQPQHFGDGTRLSIL.

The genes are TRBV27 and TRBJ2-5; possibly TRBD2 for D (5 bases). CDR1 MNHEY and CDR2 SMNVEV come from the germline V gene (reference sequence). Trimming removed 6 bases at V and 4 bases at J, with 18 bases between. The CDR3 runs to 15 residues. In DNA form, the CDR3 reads TGTGCCAGCAGGTATCTAGCTCTGGGTGCAGAGACCCAGTACTTC. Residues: CASRYLALGAETQYF.

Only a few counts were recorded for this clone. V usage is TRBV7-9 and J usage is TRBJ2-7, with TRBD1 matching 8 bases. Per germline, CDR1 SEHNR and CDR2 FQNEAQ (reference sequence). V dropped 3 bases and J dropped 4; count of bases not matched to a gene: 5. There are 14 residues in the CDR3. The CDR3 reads CASSFRDRTYEQYF. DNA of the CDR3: TGTGCCAGCAGCTTCCGGGACAGGACGTACGAGCAGTACTTC.

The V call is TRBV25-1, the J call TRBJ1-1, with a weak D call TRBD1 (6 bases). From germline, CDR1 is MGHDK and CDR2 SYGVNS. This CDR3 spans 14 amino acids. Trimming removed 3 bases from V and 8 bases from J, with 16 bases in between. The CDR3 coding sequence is TGTGCCAGCAGTGATGCCCGGACAGCTCGCGAAGCTTTCTTT. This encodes CASSDARTAREAFF.

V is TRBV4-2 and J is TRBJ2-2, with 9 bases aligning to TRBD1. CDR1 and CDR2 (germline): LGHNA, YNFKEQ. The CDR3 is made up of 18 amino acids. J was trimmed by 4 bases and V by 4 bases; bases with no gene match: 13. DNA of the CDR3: TGTGCCAGCAGCCGAGGCCTCCACGGGGGACAGGGCACCGGGGAGCTGTTTTTT. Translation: CASSRGLHGGQGTGELFF.

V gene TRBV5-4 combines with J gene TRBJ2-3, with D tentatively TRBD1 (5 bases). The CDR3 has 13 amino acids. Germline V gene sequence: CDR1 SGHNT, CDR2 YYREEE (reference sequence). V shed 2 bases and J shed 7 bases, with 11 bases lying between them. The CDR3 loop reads CASSFVPGNTQYF. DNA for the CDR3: TGTGCCAGCAGCTTTGTCCCAGGGAATACGCAGTATTTT.

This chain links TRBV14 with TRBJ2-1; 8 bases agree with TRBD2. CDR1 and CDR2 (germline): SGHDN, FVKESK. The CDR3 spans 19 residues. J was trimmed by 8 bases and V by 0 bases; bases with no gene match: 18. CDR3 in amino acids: CASSQDGDWTSPSNDEQFF. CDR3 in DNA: TGTGCCAGCAGCCAAGACGGGGATTGGACTAGCCCATCCAACGATGAGCAGTTCTTC.

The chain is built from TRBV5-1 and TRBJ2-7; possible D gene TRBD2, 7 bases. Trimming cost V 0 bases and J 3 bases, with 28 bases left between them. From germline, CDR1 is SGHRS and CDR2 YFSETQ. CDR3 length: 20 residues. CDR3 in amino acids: CASSLVPRGAGAGVSYEQYF. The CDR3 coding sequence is TGCGCCAGCAGCTTGGTCCCCCGAGGGGCGGGGGCTGGGGTTAGCTACGAGCAGTACTTC.

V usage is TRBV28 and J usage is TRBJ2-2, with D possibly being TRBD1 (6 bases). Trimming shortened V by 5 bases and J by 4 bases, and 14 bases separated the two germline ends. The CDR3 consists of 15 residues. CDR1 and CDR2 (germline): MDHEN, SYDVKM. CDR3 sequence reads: CASSLGGQITGELFF. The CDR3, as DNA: TGTGCCAGCAGTCTTGGAGGACAGATCACCGGGGAGCTGTTTTTT. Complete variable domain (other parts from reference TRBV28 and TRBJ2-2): DVKVTQSSRYLVKRTGEKVFLECVQDMDHENMFWYRQDPGLGLRLIYFSYDVKMKEKGDIPEGYSVSREKKERFSLILESASTNQTSMYLCASSLGGQITGELFFGEGSRLTVL.

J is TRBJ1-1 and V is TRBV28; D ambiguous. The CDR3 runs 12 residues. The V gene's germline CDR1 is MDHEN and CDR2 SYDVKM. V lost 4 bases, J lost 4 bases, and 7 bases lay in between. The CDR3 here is CASSSYGTEAFF. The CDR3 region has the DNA TGTGCCAGCAGTTCATACGGCACTGAAGCTTTCTTT.

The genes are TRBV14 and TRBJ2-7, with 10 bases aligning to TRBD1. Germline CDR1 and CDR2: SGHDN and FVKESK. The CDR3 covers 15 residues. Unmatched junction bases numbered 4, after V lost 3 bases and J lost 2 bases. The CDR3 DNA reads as TGTGCCAGCAGCCAGCCGGGACAGGGGCCCTACGAGCAGTACTTC. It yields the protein CASSQPGQGPYEQYF.

The CDR3 is CASEYQETQYF. CDR3 DNA sequence: TGTGCCAGCGAGTATCAAGAGACCCAGTACTTC. This chain joins TRBV2 and TRBJ2-5; no clear D. This CDR3 has 11 residues. The germline CDR1 and CDR2 sequences are SNHLY and FYNNEI. Trimming cost V 8 bases and J 2 bases, with 6 bases left between them.

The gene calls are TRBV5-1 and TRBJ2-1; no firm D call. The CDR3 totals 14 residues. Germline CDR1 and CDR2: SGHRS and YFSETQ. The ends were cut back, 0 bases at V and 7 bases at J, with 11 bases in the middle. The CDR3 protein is CASSLAGPMNEQFF. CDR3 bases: TGCGCCAGCAGCTTGGCAGGCCCGATGAATGAGCAGTTCTTC.

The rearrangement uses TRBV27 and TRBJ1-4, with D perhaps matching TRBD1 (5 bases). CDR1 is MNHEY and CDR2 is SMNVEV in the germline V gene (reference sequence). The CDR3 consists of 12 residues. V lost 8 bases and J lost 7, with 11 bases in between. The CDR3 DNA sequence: TGTGCCAGCTCCCACGGGGGTGAAAAACTGTTTTTT. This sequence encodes CASSHGGEKLFF.

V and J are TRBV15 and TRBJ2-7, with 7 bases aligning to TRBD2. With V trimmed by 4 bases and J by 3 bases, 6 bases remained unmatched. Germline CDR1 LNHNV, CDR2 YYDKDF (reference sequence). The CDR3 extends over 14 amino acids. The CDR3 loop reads CATSIGGRVYEQYF. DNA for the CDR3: TGTGCCACCAGCATCGGGGGGAGGGTCTACGAGCAGTACTTC.

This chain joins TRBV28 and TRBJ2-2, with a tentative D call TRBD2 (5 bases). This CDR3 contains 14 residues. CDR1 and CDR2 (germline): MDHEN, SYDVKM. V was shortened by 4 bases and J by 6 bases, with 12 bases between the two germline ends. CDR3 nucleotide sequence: TGTGCCAGCAGTTCCCACGGGGTGCCCGGGGAGCTGTTTTTT. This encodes CASSSHGVPGELFF.

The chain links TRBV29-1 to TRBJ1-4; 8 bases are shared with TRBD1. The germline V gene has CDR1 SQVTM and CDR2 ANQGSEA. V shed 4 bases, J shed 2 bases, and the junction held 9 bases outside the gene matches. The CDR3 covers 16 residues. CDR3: CSVVLGQGRTNEKLFF. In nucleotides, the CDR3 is TGCAGCGTTGTCCTTGGACAGGGTAGGACTAATGAAAAACTGTTTTTT.